One sample yielded the 27 T cell receptor beta chains listed below, sequenced in a study of cytomegalovirus exposure and HLA in healthy donors. The PCR employed 60 Vbeta primers together with 13 Jbeta primers. Using immunoSEQ multiplex PCR, the repertoire was profiled, and TCRdb retains in-frame clones only, with some absent. The sample carries roughly 140,000 clones, 60% to 80% recorded once. Sequenced sample: PBMCs. The receptors were sampled from a male donor in good health and CMV-seronegative.

V is TRBV27 and J is TRBJ2-5; D perhaps matches TRBD2 (7 bases). The V and J ends lost 10 bases and 4 bases respectively, with 25 bases between them. Per the germline V gene, CDR1 is MNHEY and CDR2 is SMNVEV (reference sequence). The CDR3 extends over 16 amino acids. The CDR3 protein is CATKGYAGATGETQYF. CDR3 coding DNA: TGTGCCACCAAGGGGTATGCGGGGGCCACGGGAGAGACCCAGTACTTC.

This rearrangement joins TRBV18 to TRBJ2-1; 9 positions agree with TRBD2. Trimming removed 4 bases from V and 8 bases from J; junction bases left unmatched: 15. Germline-derived CDR1 and CDR2 are KGHSH and LQKENI. The CDR3 runs to 17 residues. CDR3 coding DNA: TGTGCCAGCTCACTCTTCCCAGCGCGGGAGGGCCCAGATGAGCAGTTCTTC. This sequence encodes CASSLFPAREGPDEQFF.

The chain links TRBV7-2 to TRBJ2-5, with 16 positions matching TRBD2. CDR1 and CDR2 (germline): SGHTA, FQGNSA. There are 17 residues in the CDR3. The V segment lost 3 bases and the J segment 2 bases; nucleotides outside the gene matches: 3. The CDR3 region is CASSLGGLAGGQETQYF. CDR3 in DNA: TGTGCCAGCAGCTTGGGGGGACTAGCGGGGGGGCAAGAGACCCAGTACTTC.

This clone turned up a few times. The germline gene is not matched at one end of the junction; a read error may be the cause. This chain connects TRBV5-4 to TRBJ2-1; tentatively, D is TRBD2 (5 bases). Germline V lookup: CDR1 SGHNT, CDR2 YYREEE (reference sequence). The CDR3 length is 15 residues. CDR3 sequence reads: CASTVGLASHNEQFF. The CDR3 nucleotides read TGTGCCAGCACCGTCGGGCTAGCCTCCCACAATGAGCAGTTCTTC.

The rearrangement joins TRBV7-6 to TRBJ2-7; 12 bases map to TRBD2. V shed 4 bases, J shed 4 bases, and the junction held 8 bases outside the gene matches. The length of the CDR3 is 16 residues. The V gene's germline CDR1 is SGHVS and CDR2 FNYEAQ. The chain's CDR3 is CASSSSTGTSGYEQYF. The CDR3 coding sequence is TGTGCCAGCAGCTCTAGCACCGGGACTAGCGGGTACGAGCAGTACTTC.

This chain links TRBV5-5 with TRBJ1-3; TRBD1 is a possible D gene (5 bases). V dropped 2 bases and J dropped 0 bases, with 9 bases sitting between them. The CDR3 extends over 15 amino acids. CDR1 is SGHKS, CDR2 YYEKEE, per germline (reference sequence). CDR3: CASSFGHISGNTIYF. In nucleotides, the CDR3 is TGTGCCAGCAGCTTTGGACACATCTCTGGAAACACCATATATTTT.

About this clone itself: The junction departs from the called germline gene at one end, perhaps through a read error. The chain uses TRBV6-4 and TRBJ2-1; D might be TRBD2 (5 bases). The germline CDR1 and CDR2 sequences are MRHNA and SNTAGT. This CDR3 spans 12 amino acids. The CDR3 sequence is CASMGRVNEQFF. CDR3 bases: TGCGCCAGCATGGGGAGAGTGAATGAGCAGTTCTTC.

V is TRBV4-1 and J is TRBJ1-6, with TRBD1 identical over 9 bases. V lost 8 bases to trimming and J lost 9 bases; unmatched junction nucleotides: 5. This CDR3 has 13 residues. CDR1 is MGHRA, CDR2 YSYEKL, per germline. In nucleotides, the CDR3 is TGCGCCAGCTCTGGACAGGGGAGTTCACCCCTCCACTTT. Protein sequence: CASSGQGSSPLHF.

The chain uses TRBV6-1 and TRBJ1-2; 8 nucleotides agree with TRBD1. The CDR3 consists of 15 residues. V shed 3 bases and J 4 bases; nucleotides not matched to a gene: 7. CDR1 is MNHNS and CDR2 is SASEGT in the germline V gene. The CDR3 DNA reads as TGTGCCAGCAGTGAGCCCAGGGGGCGCCCCTATGGCTACACCTTC. Amino acid sequence: CASSEPRGRPYGYTF.

This chain uses TRBV5-4 with TRBJ2-7; D gene ambiguous. The CDR3 loop spans 13 amino acids. CDR1 is SGHNT and CDR2 is YYREEE in the germline V gene (reference sequence). V lost 0 bases, J lost 4 bases, and 8 bases lay in between. The CDR3 region is CASSLADRYEQYF. CDR3 bases: TGTGCCAGCAGCTTGGCCGATCGGTACGAGCAGTACTTC.

J is TRBJ1-1 and V is TRBV9, with 9 nucleotides matching TRBD1. The junction had 8 bases not matched to a gene; V was cut back by 0 bases and J by 8 bases. The CDR3 is 15 amino acids. Germline V lookup: CDR1 SGDLS, CDR2 YYNGEE. CDR3 sequence reads: CASSVVPDRGREAFF. The CDR3 nucleotides are TGTGCCAGCAGCGTAGTTCCCGACAGGGGGAGGGAAGCTTTCTTT.

This clone has only a few counts. V gene TRBV7-3 combines with J gene TRBJ1-1; tentative D call: TRBD1 (5 bases). The V end was cut by 3 bases, the J end by 0 bases, with 8 bases between. The CDR3 covers 14 residues. CDR1 SGHTA and CDR2 FQGTGA come from the germline V gene. The CDR3 nucleotides are TGTGCCAGCAGCTTGCAGGGAATGAACACTGAAGCTTTCTTT. It encodes CASSLQGMNTEAFF.

The chain is built from TRBV7-3 and TRBJ2-1; 9 bases are a match to TRBD2. The V and J ends lost 5 bases and 4 bases, in that order; junction bases with no gene match: 6. The CDR3 runs 15 residues. In germline, CDR1 is SGHTA, CDR2 FQGTGA. The CDR3 is CASSPPGLAYNEQFF. The CDR3 DNA sequence: TGTGCCAGCAGCCCCCCGGGACTAGCATACAATGAGCAGTTCTTC.

The sample holds a few counts of this clone. This chain connects TRBV5-1 to TRBJ2-2; tentative D call: TRBD2 (6 bases). Germline V gene lookup returns CDR1 SGHRS and CDR2 YFSETQ. The CDR3 sequence is 15 residues long. V lost 4 bases and J 5 bases, leaving 15 bases between the germline ends. CDR3 nucleotide sequence: TGCGCCAGCAGCCTGGGTCCAGGGAGGACCGGGGAGCTGTTTTTT. Amino acids: CASSLGPGRTGELFF.

The chain combines TRBV11-3 with TRBJ1-3, with TRBD1 identical over 7 bases. The CDR3 extends over 15 amino acids. The germline gives CDR1 SGHNT, CDR2 YENEEA. Trimming at V came to 3 bases and at J to 1 base, leaving 3 bases not matched to a gene. CDR3 DNA sequence: TGTGCCAGCAGCTTGGGCAGGGGGTCTGGAAACACCATATATTTT. Its translation is CASSLGRGSGNTIYF. The entire variable domain, with the rest obtained from reference TRBV11-3 and TRBJ1-3, is as follows: EAGVVQSPRYKIIEKKQPVAFWCNPISGHNTLYWYLQNLGQGPELLIRYENEEAVDDSQLPKDRFSAERLKGVDSTLKIQPAELGDSAVYLCASSLGRGSGNTIYFGEGSWLTVV.

This chain uses TRBV5-1 with TRBJ2-3; TRBD2 might be the D (6 bases). The germline V and J ends were trimmed by 2 bases and 7 bases, with 17 bases remaining between them. The CDR3 length is 15 residues. Germline V CDR1 and CDR2: SGHRS, YFSETQ. For the CDR3, the DNA is TGCGCCAGCAGCTTAGGAGGGGTCCTCGGGAATACGCAGTATTTT. It yields the protein CASSLGGVLGNTQYF.

The J gene is TRBJ1-1, the V gene TRBV7-2; TRBD1 aligns across 10 bases. Trimming at V came to 2 bases and at J to 0 bases, leaving 3 bases not matched to a gene. CDR1 and CDR2 (germline): SGHTA, FQGNSA. This CDR3 region has 16 residues. The CDR3 bases are TGTGCCAGCAGCTTACGACAGGGGGCTATGAACACTGAAGCTTTCTTT. It codes for CASSLRQGAMNTEAFF.

V is TRBV7-3 and J is TRBJ2-5; no firm D call. The CDR3 is made up of 13 amino acids. V was cut by 3 bases and J by 2 bases, with 7 bases left in between. Germline-derived CDR1 and CDR2 are SGHTA and FQGTGA. CDR3 nucleotides: TGTGCCAGCAGCTTGAACAAGCAAGAGACCCAGTACTTC. Its protein product is CASSLNKQETQYF.

The chain is built from TRBV7-2 and TRBJ1-2; unclear D gene. Trimming left V 5 bases short and J 0 bases short, with 10 bases between. The CDR3 extends over 14 amino acids. Germline V lookup: CDR1 SGHTA, CDR2 FQGNSA. The CDR3 DNA reads TGTGCCAGCAGCCCTAGACGGTCTAACTATGGCTACACCTTC. Its translation: CASSPRRSNYGYTF.

This clone showed up just once. The chain uses TRBV9 and TRBJ2-1, with D perhaps matching TRBD2 (6 bases). Germline CDR1 and CDR2: SGDLS and YYNGEE. This CDR3 contains 15 residues. The V gene lost 0 bases and the J gene lost 9 bases, with 16 bases spanning the gap. Written as DNA, the CDR3 is TGTGCCAGCAGCGTAGACGGGAGCTTCCCCCTTGAGCAGTTCTTC. This gives the protein CASSVDGSFPLEQFF.

V usage is TRBV5-6 and J usage is TRBJ2-1; 7 nucleotides align to TRBD1. This CDR3 has 16 residues. The V and J ends lost 4 bases and 7 bases, in that order; junction bases with no gene match: 14. Germline CDR1 and CDR2: SGHDT and YYEEEE. The CDR3 region is CASSRIDRAPWNEQFF. The CDR3 DNA reads as TGTGCCAGCAGCCGAATCGACAGGGCCCCCTGGAATGAGCAGTTCTTC. The whole variable domain, filled in from reference TRBV5-6 and TRBJ2-1, reads DAGVTQSPTHLIKTRGQQVTLRCSPKSGHDTVSWYQQALGQGPQFIFQYYEEEERQRGNFPDRFSGHQFPNYSSELNVNALLLGDSALYLCASSRIDRAPWNEQFFGPGTRLTVL.

J is TRBJ2-7 and V is TRBV7-8; 8 nucleotides match TRBD1. The V gene's germline CDR1 is SGHVS and CDR2 FQNEAQ. CDR3 length: 14 residues. Germline trimming cut 5 bases from V and 0 bases from J; bases unmatched to any gene: 3. CDR3 protein: CASSATGGSYEQYF. DNA for the CDR3: TGTGCCAGCAGCGCAACAGGGGGCTCCTACGAGCAGTACTTC.

This clone appeared a single time. The chain employs TRBV4-3 and TRBJ2-3, with 8 positions matching TRBD2. This CDR3 has 16 amino acids. J gave up 0 bases and V 1 base, and 3 bases lay outside the gene matches. The germline V gene encodes CDR1 LGHNA and CDR2 YSLEER. The CDR3 nucleotides read TGCGCCAGCAGCCAAGGACTAGCGACTAGCACAGATACGCAGTATTTT. It yields the protein CASSQGLATSTDTQYF.

The CDR3 region has the DNA TGTGCCAGCAGCTTAACCCTAACAGCACTGAACACTGAAGCTTTCTTT. Encoded protein: CASSLTLTALNTEAFF. The chain combines TRBV7-2 with TRBJ1-1; no reliable D call. CDR1 is SGHTA and CDR2 is FQGNSA in the germline V gene. The CDR3 is 16 residues long. V was cut by 2 bases and J by 0 bases, with 13 bases left in between.

The gene calls are TRBV7-2 and TRBJ1-5; no reliable D call. The CDR3 is 14 residues long. The ends were cut back, 5 bases at V and 6 bases at J, with 14 bases in the middle. Germline CDR1 reads SGHTA; CDR2 reads FQGNSA. The CDR3 DNA follows: TGTGCCAGCAGCCCCGGCTCCGCGGGTCAGCCCCAGCATTTT. Its protein is CASSPGSAGQPQHF.

The chain uses TRBV2 and TRBJ2-7; D is perhaps TRBD2 (6 bases). V was pared by 6 bases and J by 3 bases, with 18 bases between. This CDR3 contains 15 residues. Germline CDR1 is SNHLY and CDR2 is FYNNEI. CDR3 protein: CASRGGLSLDYEQYF. The CDR3 DNA sequence: TGTGCCAGCAGGGGGGGACTCAGCCTAGACTACGAGCAGTACTTC.

The CDR3 here is CSVWQGDSNTEAFF. Written as DNA, the CDR3 is TGCAGCGTGTGGCAGGGGGACTCGAACACTGAAGCTTTCTTT. This chain joins TRBV29-1 and TRBJ1-1; 7 positions match TRBD1. This CDR3 has 14 residues. CDR1 and CDR2 (germline): SQVTM, ANQGSEA. The J segment lost 1 base and the V segment lost 6 bases, leaving 8 bases of the junction unmatched. The full variable domain, completed using reference TRBV29-1 and TRBJ1-1, is SAVISQKPSRDICQRGTSLTIQCQVDSQVTMMFWYRQQPGQSLTLIATANQGSEATYESGFVIDKFPISRPNLTFSTLTVSNMSPEDSSIYLCSVWQGDSNTEAFFGQGTRLTVV.